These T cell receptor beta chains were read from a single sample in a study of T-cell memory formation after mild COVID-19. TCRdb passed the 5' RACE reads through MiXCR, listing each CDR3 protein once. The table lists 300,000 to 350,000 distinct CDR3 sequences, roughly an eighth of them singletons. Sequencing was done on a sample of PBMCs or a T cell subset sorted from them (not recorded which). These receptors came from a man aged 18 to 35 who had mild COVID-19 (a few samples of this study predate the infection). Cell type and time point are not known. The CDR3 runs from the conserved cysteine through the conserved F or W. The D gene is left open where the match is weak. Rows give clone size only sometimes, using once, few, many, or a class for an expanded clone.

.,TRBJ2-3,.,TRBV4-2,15,TGTGCCAGCAGCCAAGTATACGGGGACACAGATACGCAGTATTTT,CASSQVYGDTDTQYF
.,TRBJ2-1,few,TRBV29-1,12,TGCAGCGTTGAACCACAGGATACAACACAGTTCTTC,CSVEPQDTTQFF
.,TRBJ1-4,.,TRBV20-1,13,TGCAGTGCTAGTCTACAGGGTGGGGAAAAACTGTTTTTT,CSASLQGGEKLFF
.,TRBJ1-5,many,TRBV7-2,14,TGTGCCAGCAGCTTAGCCCCCAGCAATCAGCCCCAGCATTTT,CASSLAPSNQPQHF
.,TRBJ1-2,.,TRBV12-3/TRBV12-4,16,TGTGCCAGCCGACGTTCGGGCCTACGGATCAAGTATGGCTACACCTTC,CASRRSGLRIKYGYTF
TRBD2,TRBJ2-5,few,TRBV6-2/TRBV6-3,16,TGTGCCAGCAGCTGGACACGAGCGGGGGGCAAAGAGACCCAGTACTTC,CASSWTRAGGKETQYF
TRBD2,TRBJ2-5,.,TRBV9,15,TGTACCAGCAGCGTAGGCGGGGGGGCACGAGAGACCCAGTACTTC,CTSSVGGGARETQYF
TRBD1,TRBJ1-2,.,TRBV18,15,TGTGCCAGCTCACCTTTGCCGGGACAGGTAGATGGCTACACCTTC,CASSPLPGQVDGYTF
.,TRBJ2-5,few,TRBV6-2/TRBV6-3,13,TGTGCCAGCAGTGTCAGGGATCGGGAGACCCAGTACTTC,CASSVRDRETQYF
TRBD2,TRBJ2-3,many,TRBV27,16,TGTGCCAGCAGGGCGGCGGGGGGTGTTCGCACAGATACGCAGTATTTT,CASRAAGGVRTDTQYF
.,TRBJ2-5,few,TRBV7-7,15,TGTGCTAGCAGCTTAGCTCTGGGGAGGCGAGAGACCCAGTACTTC,CASSLALGRRETQYF
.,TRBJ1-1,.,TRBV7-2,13,TGTGCCAGCACCCTGAACTGGGGCACTGAAGCTTTCTTT,CASTLNWGTEAFF
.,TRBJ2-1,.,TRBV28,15,TGTGCCAGCAGTTTGTCACTCGGGTCCTACAATGAGCAGTTCTTC,CASSLSLGSYNEQFF
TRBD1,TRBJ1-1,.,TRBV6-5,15,TGTGCCAGCAGTTATTTCGACAGGGGGCAAGCTGAAGCTTTCTTT,CASSYFDRGQAEAFF
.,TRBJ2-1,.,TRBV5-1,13,TGCGCCAGCAGCTTTAGTTTCCGCGATGAGCAGTTCTTC,CASSFSFRDEQFF
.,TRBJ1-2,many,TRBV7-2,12,TGTGCCAGCAGCCCGACCCCCTATGGCTACACCTTC,CASSPTPYGYTF
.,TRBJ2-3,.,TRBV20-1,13,TGCAGTGCTGAGGCGGTCGGCACAGATACGCAGTATTTT,CSAEAVGTDTQYF
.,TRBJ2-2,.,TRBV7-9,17,TGTGCCAGCAGCTTAGTGACGGGATACCTAAGTACCGGGGAGCTGTTTTTT,CASSLVTGYLSTGELFF
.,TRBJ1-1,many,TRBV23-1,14,TGCGCCAGCAGTCCGTACACGGGGTTCAGTGAAGCTTTCTTT,CASSPYTGFSEAFF
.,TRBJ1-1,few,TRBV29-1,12,TGCAGCGTAGACAATCCGGACACTGAAGCTTTCTTT,CSVDNPDTEAFF
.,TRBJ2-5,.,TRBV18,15,TGTGCCAGCTCACCACCGAATGGACAGAGAGAGACCCAGTACTTC,CASSPPNGQRETQYF
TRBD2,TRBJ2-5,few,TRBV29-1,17,TGCAGCGTTGAGGGGGAATCTGACGGGGGGACCCAAGAGACCCAGTACTTC,CSVEGESDGGTQETQYF
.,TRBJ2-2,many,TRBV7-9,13,TGTGCCAGTCGCCTGGAAGCCACCGGGGAGCTGTTTTTT,CASRLEATGELFF
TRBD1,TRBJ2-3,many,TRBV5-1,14,TGCGCCAGCAGCTCAGGGACAGCCACAGATACGCAGTATTTT,CASSSGTATDTQYF
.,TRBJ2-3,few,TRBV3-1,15,TGTGCCAGCAGCCAAGGCCCGGACCGCACAGATACGCAGTATTTT,CASSQGPDRTDTQYF
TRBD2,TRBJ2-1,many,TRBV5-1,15,TGCGCCACCGCAATTGAACTGTATAGCGGGAATGAGCAGTTCTTC,CATAIELYSGNEQFF
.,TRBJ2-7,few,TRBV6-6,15,TGTGCCAGCAGTTACTCGATTCAGGGAACCTACGAGCAGTACTTC,CASSYSIQGTYEQYF
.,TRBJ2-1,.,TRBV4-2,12,TGTGCCAGCAGCCAAGCAGTGGGTGAGCAGTTCTTC,CASSQAVGEQFF
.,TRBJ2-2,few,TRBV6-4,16,TGTGCCAGCAGTGCAACAGGGCCTTCGGGAACCGGGGAGCTGTTTTTT,CASSATGPSGTGELFF
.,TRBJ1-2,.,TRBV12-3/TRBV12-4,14,TGTGCCAGCAGTCCGGACAGTAGTAACTATGGCTACACCTTC,CASSPDSSNYGYTF
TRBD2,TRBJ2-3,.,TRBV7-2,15,TGTGCCAGCAGCCTAGGGACTAGCGCTCCAGATACGCAGTATTTT,CASSLGTSAPDTQYF
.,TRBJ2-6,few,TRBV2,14,TGTGCCAACAAGCGACCAATAGGGGCCAACGTCCTGACTTTC,CANKRPIGANVLTF
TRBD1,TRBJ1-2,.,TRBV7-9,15,TGTGCCAGCAGCGTAGGACAGGAAGCTAACTATGGCTACACCTTC,CASSVGQEANYGYTF
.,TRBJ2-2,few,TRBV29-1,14,TGCAGCGTGGAGAGCCGGGAACACACCGGGGAGCTGTTTTTT,CSVESREHTGELFF
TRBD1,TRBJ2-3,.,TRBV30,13,TGTGCCTGGTCCAGGGGGAACACAGATACGCAGTATTTT,CAWSRGNTDTQYF
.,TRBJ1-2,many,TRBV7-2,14,TGTGCCAGCAGCCCCCACCTGGGGGGGCGCATAGACACCTTC,CASSPHLGGRIDTF
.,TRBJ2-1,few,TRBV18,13,TGTGCCAGCTCACCAGGGCTGTCCAATGAGCAGTTCTTC,CASSPGLSNEQFF
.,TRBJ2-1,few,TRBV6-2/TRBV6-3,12,TGTGCCAGCACTAGCTCCTACAATGAGCAGTTCTTC,CASTSSYNEQFF
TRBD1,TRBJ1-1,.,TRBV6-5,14,TGTGCCAGCAGTTATGCCGGGACAGGGGATGGAGCTTTCTTT,CASSYAGTGDGAFF
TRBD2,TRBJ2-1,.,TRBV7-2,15,TGTGCCAGCAGCTTAGAAATACTAGCGGGGTTTGAGCAGTTCTTC,CASSLEILAGFEQFF
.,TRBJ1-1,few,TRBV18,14,TGTGCCAGCTCACCATGGGCTAAGCGCACTGAAGCTTTCTTT,CASSPWAKRTEAFF
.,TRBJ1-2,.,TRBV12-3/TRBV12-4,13,TGTGCCAGCAGTGACGCGGGGGTATATGGCTACACCTTC,CASSDAGVYGYTF
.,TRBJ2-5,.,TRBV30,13,TGTGCCGTCGGGACGGTGGGAGGAGAGACCCAGTACTTC,CAVGTVGGETQYF
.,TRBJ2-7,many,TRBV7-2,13,TGTGCCAGCAGAGGTCGGGCACCCTACGAGCAGTACTTC,CASRGRAPYEQYF
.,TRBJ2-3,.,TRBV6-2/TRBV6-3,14,TGTGCCAGCAGTCGTTTACAAGCCACAGATACGCAGTATTTT,CASSRLQATDTQYF
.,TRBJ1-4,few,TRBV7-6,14,TGTGCCAGCAGCTTGGGGGCCTCTAATGAAAAACTGTTTTTT,CASSLGASNEKLFF
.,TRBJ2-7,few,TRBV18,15,TGTGCCAGCTCACCTGGAACCTCAAACTCCTACGAGCAGTACTTC,CASSPGTSNSYEQYF
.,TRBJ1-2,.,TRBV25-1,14,TGTGCCAGCATATCATCAGACACACCCTATGGCTACACCTTC,CASISSDTPYGYTF
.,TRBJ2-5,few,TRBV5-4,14,TGTGCCAGCAGCTTGGGGGGGTGGGAAGAGACCCAGTACTTC,CASSLGGWEETQYF
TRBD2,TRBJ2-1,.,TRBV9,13,TGTGCCAGCAGCTATCTTAGCGGGGGTGAGCAGTTCTTC,CASSYLSGGEQFF
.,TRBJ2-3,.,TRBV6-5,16,TGTGCCAGCAGTTACACCTTGATAACTAGCACAGATACGCAGTATTTT,CASSYTLITSTDTQYF